Listed below are T cell receptor beta chains from one sample, sequenced in a study of blood T cell repertoires in COVID-19. TCRdb keeps only in-frame clones here, not all; method: immunoSEQ multiplex PCR. The sample lists 300,000 or so clones; around 85% were seen once. Sequenced: peripheral blood. These receptors were collected from a woman aged 45-59 years with active or convalescent COVID-19. Each CDR3 is given with its conserved first and last residue. Each record gives: clone size, D gene, V gene, J gene, CDR3 protein, CDR3 DNA. A D gene is named only where the DNA matches it firmly. Part of the rows lack a size; the others show once, few, many or a class for expanded clones.

>-|TRBD1|TRBV28|TRBJ1-1
CASPARGAVNTEAFF
TGTGCCAGCCCCGCCAGGGGGGCGGTTAACACTGAAGCTTTCTTT
>-|TRBD1|TRBV9|TRBJ1-6
CASSVGPGGSPLHF
TGTGCCAGCAGCGTAGGCCCAGGGGGCTCACCCCTCCACTTT
>-|TRBD2|TRBV28|TRBJ2-1
CASSPSGPSYNEQFF
TGTGCCAGCAGTCCTAGCGGGCCCTCCTACAATGAGCAGTTCTTC
>-|-|TRBV19|TRBJ2-5
CASSIGSNQETQYF
TGTGCCAGTAGTATAGGCAGTAACCAAGAGACCCAGTACTTC
>-|-|TRBV28|TRBJ1-2
CASRMAGYGYTF
TGTGCCAGCAGGATGGCAGGCTATGGCTACACCTTC
>-|TRBD2|TRBV4-1|TRBJ2-1
CASSHGGLAGGDEQFF
TGCGCCAGCAGCCACGGCGGGCTAGCGGGAGGGGATGAGCAGTTCTTC
>-|TRBD1|TRBV12-3/TRBV12-4|TRBJ1-2
CASSWDRVSYTF
TGTGCCAGCAGTTGGGACAGGGTTAGCTACACCTTC
>-|TRBD1|TRBV5-5|TRBJ1-5
CASSRQGSDQPQHF
TGTGCCAGCAGCAGACAGGGGTCGGATCAGCCCCAGCATTTT
>-|-|TRBV12-3/TRBV12-4|TRBJ1-4
CASSLGGEKLFF
TGTGCCAGCAGCCTCGGAGGGGAAAAACTGTTTTTT
>-|TRBD2|TRBV6-5|TRBJ2-7
CASRGLAGGSSF
TGTGCCAGCAGGGGACTAGCGGGAGGTTCAAGCTTC
>-|-|TRBV6-5|TRBJ2-7
CASRKDTHEQYF
TGTGCCAGCAGGAAGGACACTCACGAGCAGTACTTC
>once|-|TRBV27|TRBJ1-5
CASSLLGGRNQPQHF
TGTGCCAGCAGTTTACTCGGGGGGCGCAATCAGCCCCAGCATTTT
>once|TRBD1|TRBV28|TRBJ1-6
CASSLYSGQGVNSPLHF
TGTGCCAGCAGTTTATATTCGGGACAGGGAGTTAATTCACCCCTCCACTTT
>-|-|TRBV7-8|TRBJ2-2
CASSLERVLTGELFF
TGTGCCAGCAGCTTAGAACGGGTTCTTACCGGGGAGCTGTTTTTT
>-|-|TRBV2|TRBJ2-1
CASSLGRYNEQFF
TGTGCCAGCAGTTTGGGGCGTTACAATGAGCAGTTCTTC
>-|TRBD2|TRBV27|TRBJ2-1
CASTKGTSGRNEQFF
TGTGCCAGCACGAAGGGGACTAGCGGGAGGAATGAGCAGTTCTTC
>-|-|TRBV28|TRBJ2-7
CASSVTGSSYEQYF
TGTGCCAGCAGTGTAACAGGGAGCTCCTACGAGCAGTACTTC
>-|TRBD2|TRBV7-9|TRBJ2-3
CASSPGTSGSTDTQYF
TGTGCCAGCAGCCCTGGGACTAGCGGCAGCACAGATACGCAGTATTTT
>-|TRBD1|TRBV7-9|TRBJ1-1
CASSLASPGGGTEAFF
TGTGCCAGCAGCTTAGCATCCCCAGGGGGAGGCACTGAAGCTTTCTTT
>-|-|TRBV2|TRBJ1-6
CASSIWTENNSPLHF
TGTGCCAGCAGTATTTGGACAGAGAATAATTCACCCCTCCACTTT
>once|TRBD1|TRBV5-1|TRBJ2-2
CASSRTGATGELFF
TGCGCCAGCAGCCGCACAGGGGCCACCGGGGAGCTGTTTTTT
>-|-|TRBV9|TRBJ1-1
CASSVVRNTEAFF
TGTGCCAGCAGCGTAGTTCGGAACACTGAAGCTTTCTTT
>few|TRBD2|TRBV9|TRBJ2-3
CASSGAGGRNPSTDTQYF
TGTGCCAGCAGCGGCGCGGGCGGGAGGAATCCTAGCACAGATACGCAGTATTTT
>once|-|TRBV28|TRBJ2-3
CASSLEDTQYF
TGTGCCAGCAGTTTGGAGGATACGCAGTATTTT